The 23 T cell receptor beta chains in this list originate from one sample, sequenced in a study of blood T cell repertoires in COVID-19. Sequenced by immunoSEQ multiplex PCR; TCRdb stores in-frame clones only, minus some. The table records under 450,000 clones, approximately 91% of them present only once. Sequences were obtained from peripheral blood. The receptors originated from a woman aged 35 to 49 with COVID-19, enrolled during active disease.

The chain uses TRBV28 and TRBJ1-2; TRBD1 might be the D (6 bases). The germline gives CDR1 MDHEN, CDR2 SYDVKM. The CDR3 has 15 amino acids. V lost 11 bases and J 8 bases, leaving 27 bases between the germline ends. The CDR3 nucleotides read TGTGCCGGGGGCACCCCCCCCGAACGGGAAGGGGGCTACACCTTC. It specifies CAGGTPPEREGGYTF.

V is TRBV7-2 and J is TRBJ2-2; 8 bases are shared with TRBD2. Germline V gives CDR1 SGHTA, CDR2 FQGNSA. The junction had 10 bases not matched to a gene; V was cut back by 5 bases and J by 5 bases. The CDR3 consists of 16 residues. CDR3 loop: CASSRQGQRETGELFF. CDR3 coding DNA: TGTGCCAGCAGCCGCCAGGGCCAGCGGGAGACCGGGGAGCTGTTTTTT.

V is TRBV28 and J is TRBJ2-1; 12 bases are shared with TRBD2. Germline CDR1 reads MDHEN; CDR2 reads SYDVKM. The CDR3 sequence is 16 residues long. The junction had 8 bases not matched to a gene; V was cut back by 5 bases and J by 6 bases. The CDR3 nucleotides are TGTGCCAGCAGTCTAGCGGGAGGGCCGGTAGGCAATGAGCAGTTCTTC. Translated: CASSLAGGPVGNEQFF.

The chain employs TRBV9 and TRBJ1-4, with unresolved D. The CDR3 contains 15 residues. Trimming took 4 bases from V and 4 from J, leaving 14 bases between them. Looked up from germline, CDR1 is SGDLS and CDR2 is YYNGEE. CDR3 protein: CASSSSGIFNEKLFF. The CDR3 DNA reads TGTGCCAGCAGCTCCTCGGGAATTTTTAATGAAAAACTGTTTTTT.

The rearrangement joins TRBV4-3 to TRBJ2-1, with no clear D. Germline CDR1 LGHNA, CDR2 YSLEER. The CDR3 consists of 17 residues. V lost 4 bases and J 2 bases, leaving 18 bases between the germline ends. As DNA, the CDR3 is TGCGCCAGCAGCCTTCTCATTGGCGGCGCGGCCTACAATGAGCAGTTCTTC. It yields the protein CASSLLIGGAAYNEQFF.

The chain joins TRBV27 to TRBJ2-3; a possible D gene is TRBD2 (6 bases). The length of the CDR3 is 19 residues. Trimming shortened V by 10 bases and J by 4 bases, and 33 bases separated the two germline ends. Per the germline V gene, CDR1 is MNHEY and CDR2 is SMNVEV (reference sequence). The CDR3 loop is CATSPVYLAGRDWADTQYF. Written as DNA, the CDR3 is TGTGCCACCTCGCCGGTGTACCTCGCGGGACGGGATTGGGCAGATACGCAGTATTTT.

The rearrangement uses TRBV5-1 and TRBJ1-1, with D possibly being TRBD1 (5 bases). Germline V lookup: CDR1 SGHRS, CDR2 YFSETQ. The CDR3 has 14 residues. V was clipped by 4 bases and J by 4 bases, with 14 bases between them. The CDR3 bases are TGCGCCAGCAGCCCCTACCCCGGGGGCACTGAAGCTTTCTTT. Residues: CASSPYPGGTEAFF.

This chain uses TRBV5-4 with TRBJ2-2, with 7 nucleotides matching TRBD2. The CDR3 extends over 16 amino acids. Germline V gene lookup returns CDR1 SGHNT and CDR2 YYREEE (reference sequence). Trimming removed 4 bases from V and 3 bases from J; junction bases left unmatched: 9. This chain's CDR3 is CASSITGGSDTGELFF. As DNA, the CDR3 is TGTGCCAGCAGCATAACTGGCGGGAGTGACACCGGGGAGCTGTTTTTT.

This chain joins TRBV6-6 and TRBJ1-4; no clear D. Germline CDR1 and CDR2: MNHNY and SVGAGI (reference sequence). V was trimmed by 3 bases and J by 5 bases, leaving 7 bases between them. This CDR3 has 13 residues. CDR3 coding DNA: TGTGCCAGCAGTTATATCCTAAATGAAAAACTGTTTTTT. Residues: CASSYILNEKLFF.

The V gene is TRBV12-3 or TRBV12-4, the J gene TRBJ2-7, with D hard to call. The V end lost 5 bases, the J end lost 4 bases, and 9 bases lay between the germline ends. There are 12 residues in the CDR3. The DNA of the CDR3 is TGTGCCAGCAGTCCCGCCGGGTACGAGCAGTACTTC. Amino acids: CASSPAGYEQYF.

The chain is built from TRBV24-1 and TRBJ2-3; D unclear. CDR3 length: 15 amino acids. Per the germline V gene, CDR1 is KGHDR and CDR2 is SFDVKD. V lost 4 bases and J 1 base, leaving 11 bases between the germline ends. The chain's CDR3 is CATSERSSRTDTQYF. Here the CDR3 DNA reads TGTGCCACCAGTGAGAGGTCTTCCCGCACAGATACGCAGTATTTT.

V gene TRBV5-8 combines with J gene TRBJ1-5; D is uncertain. The length of the CDR3 is 15 residues. V lost 4 bases, J lost 6 bases, and 17 bases lay in between. Germline-derived CDR1 and CDR2 are SGHTS and YDEGEE. The chain's CDR3 is CASSPSPGGGQPQHF. CDR3 bases: TGTGCCAGCAGCCCAAGTCCCGGAGGAGGTCAGCCCCAGCATTTT. Full variable domain (outside the CDR3, taken from reference TRBV5-8 and TRBJ1-5): EAGVTQSPTHLIKTRGQQATLRCSPISGHTSVYWYQQALGLGLQFLLWYDEGEERNRGNFPPRFSGRQFPNYSSELNVNALELEDSALYLCASSPSPGGGQPQHFGDGTRLSIL.

The CDR3 is CASGLVKLAVGVRLCEQYF. CDR3 sequence (DNA): TGTGCTAGTGGTTTGGTAAAGTTAGCAGTAGGGGTTAGGCTTTGCGAGCAGTACTTC. The chain has TRBV12-5 and TRBJ2-7, with a tentative D call TRBD1 (5 bases). V was pared by 0 bases and J by 6 bases, with 27 bases between. This CDR3 region has 19 residues. Germline CDR1 reads LGHNT; CDR2 reads FRNRAP.

The chain is built from TRBV28 and TRBJ2-7, with D possibly matching TRBD1 (5 bases). The CDR3 runs 14 residues. The germline gives CDR1 MDHEN, CDR2 SYDVKM. V lost 10 bases, J lost 5 bases, and 21 bases lay in between. CDR3: CATQRTRWGDEQYF. CDR3 DNA sequence: TGTGCCACCCAACGGACCCGATGGGGCGACGAGCAGTACTTC.

The chain employs TRBV18 and TRBJ2-2, with TRBD2 as a possible D gene (5 bases). Trimming removed 3 bases from V and 7 bases from J, with 18 bases in between. This CDR3 contains 16 residues. The germline CDR1 and CDR2 sequences are KGHSH and LQKENI. The CDR3 region is CASSPIAGGKIGELFF. CDR3 in DNA: TGTGCCAGCTCACCCATTGCCGGAGGAAAGATCGGGGAGCTGTTTTTT.

The chain joins TRBV7-9 to TRBJ1-1, with a tentative D call TRBD1 (5 bases). Germline CDR1 is SEHNR and CDR2 is FQNEAQ (reference sequence). The CDR3 extends over 14 amino acids. The V and J ends lost 2 bases and 1 base respectively, with 8 bases between them. CDR3 loop: CASSLPDRNTEAFF. The CDR3 nucleotides are TGTGCCAGCAGCTTACCAGACAGGAACACTGAAGCTTTCTTT.

The rearrangement links TRBV7-2 to TRBJ1-1; TRBD1 aligns across 12 bases. The CDR3 has 16 amino acids. V lost 3 bases, J lost 5 bases, and 7 bases stayed unmatched. CDR1 is SGHTA, CDR2 FQGNSA, per germline. This CDR3 is CASSLPGQGATTEAFF. CDR3 nucleotides: TGTGCCAGCAGCTTGCCGGGACAGGGGGCGACGACTGAAGCTTTCTTT.

This rearrangement joins TRBV28 to TRBJ1-3; D may be TRBD1 (6 bases). Trimming left V 5 bases short and J 1 base short, with 15 bases between. The CDR3 is 16 amino acids. The germline V gene has CDR1 MDHEN and CDR2 SYDVKM. The CDR3 sequence: CASSTPQGWSGNTIYF. The CDR3 DNA follows: TGTGCCAGCAGTACACCACAGGGCTGGTCTGGAAACACCATATATTTT.

The J gene is TRBJ2-2, the V gene TRBV11-2; 7 bases map to TRBD1. The CDR3 has 15 residues. V shed 1 base, J shed 5 bases, and the junction held 4 bases outside the gene matches. The germline gives CDR1 SGHAT, CDR2 FQNNGV. CDR3: CASSLGQGPTGELFF. In DNA form, the CDR3 reads TGTGCCAGCAGCTTAGGACAGGGTCCGACCGGGGAGCTGTTTTTT.

This sequence joins TRBV6-1 and TRBJ2-4; 12 bases fit TRBD2. Germline CDR1 MNHNS, CDR2 SASEGT. CDR3 length: 17 amino acids. V lost 3 bases to trimming and J lost 3 bases; unmatched junction nucleotides: 6. CDR3 region: CASSEHWTSGDKNIQYF. For the CDR3, the DNA is TGTGCCAGCAGTGAGCATTGGACTAGCGGGGACAAAAACATTCAGTACTTC.

The chain joins TRBV28 to TRBJ1-6; 11 bases agree with TRBD1. This CDR3 has 17 residues. J was trimmed by 5 bases and V by 11 bases; bases with no gene match: 14. In germline, CDR1 is MDHEN, CDR2 SYDVKM. The CDR3 loop is CAALPGGQGANNSPLHF. Written as DNA, the CDR3 is TGTGCCGCCCTCCCGGGTGGACAGGGGGCGAATAATTCACCCCTCCACTTT.

The chain carries TRBV7-2 and TRBJ1-1; 8 bases fit TRBD1. V was pared by 3 bases and J by 0 bases, with 0 bases of the junction left unmatched. Germline CDR1 and CDR2: SGHTA and FQGNSA. The CDR3 is 14 amino acids. The chain's CDR3 is CASSLGQVNTEAFF. Written as DNA, the CDR3 is TGTGCCAGCAGCTTGGGACAGGTGAACACTGAAGCTTTCTTT.

The V call is TRBV24-1, the J call TRBJ1-1; TRBD1 is a possible D gene (6 bases). This CDR3 contains 15 residues. From germline, CDR1 is KGHDR and CDR2 SFDVKD. V was trimmed by 3 bases and J by 5 bases, leaving 15 bases between them. CDR3 DNA: TGTGCCACCAGTGATCCAAAACAGGGACGGACTGAAGCTTTCTTT. Translation gives CATSDPKQGRTEAFF.